These T cell receptor beta chains were read from a single sample in a study of blood T cell repertoires in COVID-19. Some clones are missing from TCRdb's copy, which holds only in-frame ones; the method was immunoSEQ multiplex PCR. This table has about 98,000 clones, about 84% appearing once. The sample taken for sequencing was peripheral blood. The receptors were sampled from a woman older than 75 with acute or convalescent COVID-19. Both conserved end residues are trimmed from each CDR3.

len | v_gene | CDR3aa
14 | TRBV4-3 | ASSQDKVRASGGQF
12 | TRBV28 | ASSLGHRNQPQH
11 | TRBV5-5 | ASSLTVGEKLF
12 | TRBV27 | ASSLGQGNSPLH
14 | TRBV7-9 | ASSLVQGGGNQPQH
13 | TRBV6-1 | ASSENWRGSYEQY
13 | TRBV6-1 | ASSEGTGGVQPQH
13 | TRBV3-1/TRBV3-2 | ASSQDYRGTETQY
14 | TRBV28 | ASSLSGAYSNQPQH
12 | TRBV30 | ALPTGQGDEKLF
10 | TRBV3-1/TRBV3-2 | ASSLRGTEAF
13 | TRBV5-1 | ASSGAAANTGELF
12 | TRBV7-7 | ASSPREGTGELF
11 | TRBV5-4 | ASSLESGSGYT
16 | TRBV2 | ASSVSTSGGESTDTQY
12 | TRBV7-2 | ASSLRGPGSGYT
13 | TRBV2 | ASSPTTGVPPGYT
11 | TRBV23-1 | ASSQSRLGGYT
12 | TRBV28 | ASSSGQGNYGYT
12 | TRBV4-3 | ASSPGDRNTEAF